This TCR beta chain emerged from a study of blood T cell repertoires in COVID-19. Overall study context: The United States, Italy and Spain were the sources of the acute and convalescent COVID-19 samples. PBMCs, B-cell-depleted T cells, or T cells provided the cDNA or gDNA that made up the material.

Germline V gene data show CDR1 as SGDLS and CDR2 as YYNGEE. The CDR3 loop spans 15 amino acids. V gave up 3 bases and J gave up 6 bases, with 18 bases separating them. The method was immunoSEQ multiplex PCR; TCRdb's version includes in-frame clones alone and lacks a portion of them. The repertoire consists of roughly 120,000 clones, with roughly nine tenths occurring once and the leading ten covering 7.7%. This clone was counted between two and nine times. Sequenced input: peripheral blood. The TCR comes from a human donor in a cohort sampled during active COVID-19. V usage is TRBV9 and J usage is TRBJ1-2, with D perhaps TRBD1 (6 bases). CDR3 nucleotide sequence: TGTGCCAGCAGCGGAGAATACAGGGCCCTAGATGGCTACACCTTC. Its translation is CASSGEYRALDGYTF. The whole variable domain, remainder taken from reference TRBV9 and TRBJ1-2, is DSGVTQTPKHLITATGQRVTLRCSPRSGDLSVYWYQQSLDQGLQFLIQYYNGEERAKGNILERFSAQQFPDLHSELNLSSLELGDSALYFCASSGEYRALDGYTFGSGTRLTVV.